This entry describes one TCR beta chain. It has no known antigen specificity. Base-call qualities are not available, and no considerably larger clone is one nucleotide away. Including the terminal cysteine and phenylalanine, the CDR3 comprises 15 residues. Left in the record is the CDR3 DNA by itself, 45 bases read in frame from the first base. Trimming at the junction amounts to 2 bases on V and 0 bases on J, and the germline ends lie 8 bases apart. CDR1 and CDR2 are drawn from the germline V gene (reference sequence): SGHAT, FQDESV. This specimen belongs to a study of naive CD8 T cells in extremely preterm neonates (dated by TCRdb to between 2016 and 2019). In terms of the full investigation: The study compared TCRbeta CDR3 repertoires of sorted naive CD8+ T cells across four age groups: extremely preterm neonates, term neonates, young children and adults. On the study overall, not on this receptor specifically: Preterm CDR3s were shorter, with fewer N additions and less junctional trimming, and were closer to germline than those of older groups. Preterm neonates shared more CDR3 nucleotide sequences (roughly 2.7%) than term neonates (around 0.4%), young children (roughly 0.03%) and adults (roughly 0.01%). Compared with all other age groups, preterm neonates showed significantly lower iChao1 richness (p < 0.05) along with an even clone distribution, indicating a less rich repertoire. Prospective longitudinal studies of preterm and term neonates were called for by the authors so that T cell development could be tracked within individuals. The authors noted a small sample size and variable productive template counts among preterm samples as limitations.

A two-step, bias-controlled multiplex PCR was used to amplify TCRbeta CDR3 regions from genomic DNA. Primers specific for every TRBV and TRBJ gene segment were included in the multiplex PCR. TCRbeta repertoire data were generated with the immunoSEQ Assay. In the paper's pipeline: To merge closely related sequences, reads went through filtering and clustering using a relative-frequency ratio and a modified nearest-neighbor algorithm. IMGT annotation was followed for the assignment of V, D and J genes to CDR3 sequences. Template counts were quantified against synthetic TCR CDR3 analog sequences and normalized for PCR amplification bias. Only unique productive sequences, defined as in-frame CDR3 sequences lacking stop codons, were included in the analyses. The immunoSEQ Analyzer software was used to compute clonality, defined as 1 minus Pielou's evenness, and iChao1 richness. Statistical tests were run in JMP, with either Student's t-test or a non-parametric test chosen according to Shapiro-Wilk normality results. The source is immuneACCESS, and TCRdb retained only in-frame sequences with V and J called. Part of the clones is not carried over; for the studies checked, unresolved V genes explain less than half of this, and the remainder is unexplained. V and J calls and clone size are those listed in that table; D and trimming were worked out from the DNA. The sample table records tens of thousands of clones; approximately 88% of these occur just once. Roughly 0.93% of the sample rests with the top ten.

Preterm samples came from a handful of extremely preterm deliveries at about 22-28 weeks of gestation. Pregnancies with fetal demise, active maternal HSV infection or known maternal HIV infection were excluded from the study. A FACSAria III cell sorter was used to sort live, Annexin V-negative naive CD8+ T cells (CD3+CD8+CD45RA+CCR7+). Per sample, between roughly 18,000 and 110,000 naive CD8+ T cells were obtained by sorting. Mixed venous-arterial cord blood was collected with preassembled standardized sampling kits. Cord blood was held at room temperature and processed no more than 4 hours after collection. Ficoll-Paque density gradient centrifugation was used to isolate mononuclear cells from diluted blood. Mononuclear cells were cryopreserved in about 10% DMSO with roughly 90% FBS and stored long term at -150°C before sorting. After thawing, the cells were stained with Annexin V and with antibodies against CD3, CD8, CCR7 and CD45RA. Genomic DNA was extracted from snap-frozen sorted cell pellets with the DNeasy Blood and Tissue Kit.

The V gene is TRBV11-1 and the J gene is TRBJ1-3; a confident D gene designation cannot be given. This receptor was obtained from a boy who was born preterm. The sample taken for sequencing was naive CD8+ T cells from cord blood. The DNA reads TGTGCCAGCAGCTTAACCGGGGACTCTGGAAACACCATATATTTT. Its translation is CASSLTGDSGNTIYF.